The 16 T cell receptor beta chains given below trace back to one sample, sequenced in a study of T-cell reconstitution after alpha-beta-depleted transplantation in children listed by TCRdb under 2016. The treatment or condition label on this specimen signifies: allogeneic hematopoietic cell transplantation with graft depleted of TCRalphabeta T cells and CD19 B cells. To prepare the library, PCR was applied. The reads were generated on an Illumina HiSeq 2500. TCR library preparation used molecular barcoding, with unique molecular identifiers applied to normalize quantification of the TCRbeta repertoire. TCRdb redid the processing of the public reads, applying fastp at Q25 and MiXCR, and retained in-frame beta chains. Rows merge per CDR3 protein into single entries with the most common DNA and genes. The sample table shows some 460,000 distinct CDR3 sequences, and around 15% are seen once. The ten top clones hold just under 30% of the sample.

Specimen: PBMCs, mostly from graft donor cells, collected 360 days after TCRalphabeta/CD19-depleted stem cell transplant. Receptors were obtained from a boy under three years old who had a stem cell transplant for Wiskott-Aldrich syndrome, so the T cells may come from the graft donor.

This chain joins TRBV6-1 and TRBJ2-2; TRBD2 matches at 13 bases. This CDR3 has 16 residues. The V segment lost 6 bases and the J segment 6 bases; nucleotides outside the gene matches: 7. Germline CDR1 reads MNHNS; CDR2 reads SASEGT. The DNA for the CDR3 is TGTGCCAGCAGGAAACTAGCGGGAGGGGACGCCGGGGAGCTGTTTTTT. Residues: CASRKLAGGDAGELFF.

This clonotype was recorded a few times. J is TRBJ2-1 and V is TRBV7-9; no clear D. The CDR3 runs to 15 residues. The germline CDR1 and CDR2 sequences are SEHNR and FQNEAQ (reference sequence). Trimming cost V 5 bases and J 0 bases, with 11 bases left between them. DNA of the CDR3: TGTGCCAGCAGCGAACAGTTGAGCTCCTACAATGAGCAGTTCTTC. The encoded protein is CASSEQLSSYNEQFF.

This clonotype was seen only a few times. The rearrangement joins TRBV9 to TRBJ1-2; no reliable D call. V dropped 0 bases and J dropped 4 bases, with 13 bases sitting between them. Germline CDR1 is SGDLS and CDR2 is YYNGEE. The CDR3 is 15 amino acids. The CDR3 loop is CASSVAGPRSYGYTF. CDR3 bases: TGTGCCAGCAGCGTAGCGGGCCCCCGGAGCTATGGCTACACCTTC.

This clonotype was seen many times. The chain is built from TRBV6-2 or TRBV6-3 and TRBJ2-1, with TRBD2 matching over 9 bases. In germline, CDR1 is MNHEY, CDR2 SVGEGT. The CDR3 has 14 residues. J was trimmed by 4 bases and V by 6 bases; bases with no gene match: 4. The CDR3 sequence is CASRRTSVYNEQFF. CDR3 coding DNA: TGTGCCAGCAGGAGGACTAGCGTATACAATGAGCAGTTCTTC.

This sequence joins TRBV29-1 and TRBJ2-2, with 10 bases lining up with TRBD1. From germline, CDR1 is SQVTM and CDR2 ANQGSEA. The junction had 6 bases not matched to a gene; V was cut back by 7 bases and J by 4 bases. This CDR3 comprises 14 residues. The DNA for the CDR3 is TGCAGCGCCCAGCGGGACAGGGGCACCGGGGAGCTGTTTTTT. It translates to CSAQRDRGTGELFF.

This clonotype was observed once. The genes are TRBV30 and TRBJ1-5; D is unresolved. The CDR3 consists of 15 residues. The germline V gene encodes CDR1 GTSNPN and CDR2 SVGIG (reference sequence). V lost 0 bases and J lost 0, with 9 bases in between. The CDR3 spells CAWSVGRYSNQPQHF. In DNA, the CDR3 is TGTGCCTGGAGTGTTGGGCGGTATAGCAATCAGCCCCAGCATTTT.

A few counts support this clonotype. The V and J genes are TRBV12-3 or TRBV12-4 and TRBJ2-1; D is ambiguous. V was clipped by 3 bases and J by 0 bases, with 6 bases between them. The CDR3 is made up of 14 amino acids. DNA of the CDR3: TGTGCCAGCAGTTTTCCAAGCTCCTACAATGAGCAGTTCTTC. It codes for CASSFPSSYNEQFF.

This clonotype was counted only a few times. V and J are TRBV20-1 and TRBJ2-5; D possibly uses TRBD1 or TRBD2 (5 bases each). CDR1 is DFQATT and CDR2 is SNEGSKA in the germline V gene (reference sequence). Deletions cut 1 base from V and 0 bases from J, with 9 bases between. The CDR3 is 14 amino acids. The CDR3 is CSARVGRNQETQYF. CDR3 sequence (DNA): TGCAGTGCTAGAGTGGGACGGAACCAAGAGACCCAGTACTTC.

This clonotype was counted many times. The V gene is TRBV5-1, the J gene TRBJ2-7, with 8 bases matching TRBD1. This CDR3 has 17 residues. The germline V gene has CDR1 SGHRS and CDR2 YFSETQ. The ends lost 2 bases at V and 3 bases at J; junction bases unmatched: 13. For the CDR3, the DNA is TGCGCCAGCAGCTTTGGTCCCCGGGACAGGCATAACTACGAGCAGTACTTC. As protein: CASSFGPRDRHNYEQYF.

This clonotype was seen only a few times. The V and J genes are TRBV5-1 and TRBJ1-1; D is ambiguous. The ends were cut back, 1 base at V and 1 base at J, with 11 bases in the middle. The length of the CDR3 is 15 residues. Per germline, CDR1 SGHRS and CDR2 YFSETQ. CDR3 coding DNA: TGCGCCAGCAGCTTGCCCCTGCCGGGGAACACTGAAGCTTTCTTT. Translated, it gives CASSLPLPGNTEAFF.

J is TRBJ2-7 and V is TRBV3-1, with D unresolved. CDR1 and CDR2 from the germline V gene are LGHDT and YNNKEL (reference sequence). V was shortened by 0 bases and J by 2 bases, with 11 bases between the two germline ends. The CDR3 extends over 15 amino acids. In nucleotides, the CDR3 is TGTGCCAGCAGCCAAGAGGCAAGGCCCCCCTACGAGCAGTACTTC. Protein product: CASSQEARPPYEQYF.

This clonotype has more than one count but fewer than ten. The chain combines TRBV24-1 with TRBJ2-1; 9 nucleotides agree with TRBD2. The length of the CDR3 is 18 residues. From germline, CDR1 is KGHDR and CDR2 SFDVKD. Germline trimming cut 0 bases from V and 3 bases from J; bases unmatched to any gene: 8. The CDR3 reads CATSDLRIAGDYYNEQFF. The CDR3 coding sequence is TGTGCCACCAGTGATTTGCGTATAGCGGGAGACTACTACAATGAGCAGTTCTTC.

The J gene is TRBJ1-2, the V gene TRBV6-6, with no clear D. The germline gives CDR1 MNHNY, CDR2 SVGAGI (reference sequence). V was trimmed by 4 bases and J by 8 bases, leaving 11 bases between them. There are 12 residues in the CDR3. The CDR3 here is CASSSIGFGYTF. In nucleotides, the CDR3 is TGTGCCAGCAGTTCCATAGGGTTCGGCTACACCTTC.

This clonotype was recorded a few times. This sequence joins TRBV20-1 and TRBJ2-3, with 7 bases fitting TRBD2. Per germline, CDR1 DFQATT and CDR2 SNEGSKA (reference sequence). CDR3 length: 14 residues. Trimming at V came to 4 bases and at J to 2 bases, leaving 6 bases not matched to a gene. The CDR3 nucleotides are TGCAGTGCTAAGGAGGGAGGGTTCACAGATACGCAGTATTTT. Protein: CSAKEGGFTDTQYF.

V usage is TRBV11-1 and J usage is TRBJ1-2; 8 bases map to TRBD1. Germline V gene sequence: CDR1 SGHAT, CDR2 FQDESV (reference sequence). This CDR3 is 18 amino acids long. J lost 5 bases, V lost 4 bases, and 18 bases had no gene match. The CDR3 loop reads CASSSYRINWTGKYGYTF. CDR3 coding DNA: TGTGCCAGCAGCTCTTACCGGATAAATTGGACAGGGAAGTATGGCTACACCTTC.

This clonotype was seen only a few times. This rearrangement joins TRBV29-1 to TRBJ2-1; 7 bases are a match to TRBD2. CDR3 length: 16 residues. V lost 2 bases, J lost 7 bases, and 14 bases stayed unmatched. CDR1 and CDR2 (germline): SQVTM, ANQGSEA. The CDR3 coding sequence is TGCAGCGTTGAAATGGGGTCTGGCGGGGGTCAGAATGAGCAGTTCTTC. Its protein product is CSVEMGSGGGQNEQFF.